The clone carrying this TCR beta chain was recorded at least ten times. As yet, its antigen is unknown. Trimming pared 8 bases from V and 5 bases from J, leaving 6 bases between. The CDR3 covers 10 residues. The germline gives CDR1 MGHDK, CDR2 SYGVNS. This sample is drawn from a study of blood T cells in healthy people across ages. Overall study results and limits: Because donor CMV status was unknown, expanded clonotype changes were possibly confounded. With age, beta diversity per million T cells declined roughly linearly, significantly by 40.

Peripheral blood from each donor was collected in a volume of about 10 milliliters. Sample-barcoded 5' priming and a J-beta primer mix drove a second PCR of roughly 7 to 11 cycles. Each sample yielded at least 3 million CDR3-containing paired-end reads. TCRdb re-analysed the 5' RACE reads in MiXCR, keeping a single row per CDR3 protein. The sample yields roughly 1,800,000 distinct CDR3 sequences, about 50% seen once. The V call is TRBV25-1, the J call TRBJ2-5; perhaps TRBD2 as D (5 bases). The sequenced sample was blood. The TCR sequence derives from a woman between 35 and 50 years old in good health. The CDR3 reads CASERETQYF. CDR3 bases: TGTGCCAGCGAGCGGGAGACCCAGTACTTC.